A single sample gave rise to the 23 T cell receptor beta chains below, sequenced in a study of identifying expanded T cells in peripheral blood. Only in-frame clones appear in the TCRdb table, and some are missing; sequencing was by immunoSEQ multiplex PCR. The sample has approximately 100,000 clones, around 89% seen once. Sequences were obtained from blood. Receptors originate from a person between 18 and 69 years old in good health.

The chain employs TRBV30 and TRBJ1-2; the D is unclear. Germline CDR1 GTSNPN, CDR2 SVGIG (reference sequence). The V end was cut by 1 base, the J end by 4 bases, with 7 bases between. The CDR3 sequence is 12 residues long. The CDR3 reads CAWSGHLYGYTF. The CDR3 DNA follows: TGTGCCTGGAGTGGACACCTCTATGGCTACACCTTC.

This clone has a handful of counts. The V call is TRBV30, the J call TRBJ1-3, with unresolved D. V lost 3 bases and J 5 bases, leaving 8 bases between the germline ends. Germline assignment: CDR1 GTSNPN and CDR2 SVGIG (reference sequence). The CDR3 is 12 amino acids. The CDR3 reads CAWRLQRNTIYF. The CDR3 DNA is TGTGCCTGGAGGCTACAGAGAAACACCATATATTTT.

The V and J genes are TRBV4-2 and TRBJ2-7; either TRBD1 or TRBD2 may fit D (5 bases each). V dropped 0 bases and J dropped 3 bases, with 12 bases sitting between them. Germline V lookup: CDR1 LGHNA, CDR2 YNFKEQ. The CDR3 is 15 residues long. CDR3 sequence: CASSQDLGTDYEQYF. CDR3 sequence (DNA): TGTGCCAGCAGCCAAGATCTTGGGACCGACTACGAGCAGTACTTC.

The chain couples TRBV5-6 to TRBJ2-4, with D unresolved. V lost 2 bases and J lost 6, with 15 bases in between. CDR1 is SGHDT and CDR2 is YYEEEE in the germline V gene. This CDR3 is 15 amino acids long. This CDR3 is CASSFKTQMGNIQYF. CDR3 coding DNA: TGTGCCAGCAGCTTTAAAACACAAATGGGAAACATTCAGTACTTC.

The chain links TRBV5-6 to TRBJ2-3, with D possibly being TRBD2 (6 bases). Germline CDR1 reads SGHDT; CDR2 reads YYEEEE. Trimming cost V 1 base and J 2 bases, with 17 bases left between them. This CDR3 spans 17 amino acids. CDR3 sequence: CASSLWASAGPTDTQYF. CDR3 nucleotides: TGTGCCAGCAGCTTGTGGGCTAGCGCGGGCCCCACAGATACGCAGTATTTT.

In its sample, this clone was seen once. This rearrangement joins TRBV5-1 to TRBJ2-7; a possible D gene is TRBD1 (7 bases). Germline V CDR1 and CDR2: SGHRS, YFSETQ. The CDR3 totals 14 residues. Trimming pared 4 bases from V and 2 bases from J, leaving 13 bases between. The CDR3 DNA is TGCGCCAGCAGCAGACTAGGGACAGCCTACGAGCAGTACTTC. Translating gives CASSRLGTAYEQYF.

V usage is TRBV21-1 and J usage is TRBJ1-5; the D segment call TRBD1 is taken from the table without a DNA check. TRBV21-1 is termed a pseudogene. The CDR3 spans 17 residues. CDR3: CASRNYWTGELCQPQHF. The CDR3 bases are TGTGCCAGCAGGAATTATTGGACAGGGGAACTTTGTCAGCCCCAGCATTTT.

The chain is built from TRBV4-3 and TRBJ2-1; the match to TRBD2 covers 10 bases. Germline-derived CDR1 and CDR2 are LGHNA and YSLEER. The V segment lost 1 base and the J segment 4 bases; nucleotides outside the gene matches: 4. This CDR3 contains 16 residues. The CDR3 is CASSQVQAGGYNEQFF. In DNA form, the CDR3 reads TGCGCCAGCAGCCAAGTGCAAGCGGGAGGGTACAATGAGCAGTTCTTC.

The rearrangement links TRBV19 to TRBJ1-1, with 9 bases lining up with TRBD1. V shed 5 bases, J shed 3 bases, and the junction held 10 bases outside the gene matches. CDR1 is LNHDA, CDR2 SQIVND, per germline (reference sequence). The CDR3 spans 16 residues. This chain's CDR3 is CASSGTGSKGYTEAFF. The CDR3 DNA sequence: TGTGCCAGTAGTGGGACAGGGAGTAAGGGGTACACTGAAGCTTTCTTT.

This sequence joins TRBV7-2 and TRBJ2-7; D is undetermined. This CDR3 has 11 residues. In germline, CDR1 is SGHTA, CDR2 FQGNSA. Trimming took 6 bases from V and 3 from J, leaving 6 bases between them. This chain's CDR3 is CASSPHYEQYF. CDR3 bases: TGTGCCAGCAGTCCACACTACGAGCAGTACTTC.

The chain carries TRBV19 and TRBJ1-5; D may be TRBD1 (5 bases). Germline V gene lookup returns CDR1 LNHDA and CDR2 SQIVND (reference sequence). The CDR3 spans 13 residues. V gave up 3 bases and J gave up 6 bases, with 9 bases separating them. This CDR3 reads CASSMGGGQPQHF. The CDR3 region has the DNA TGTGCCAGTAGTATGGGGGGGGGTCAGCCCCAGCATTTT.

The CDR3 sequence is CASRSGTIFYEQYF. CDR3 bases: TGTGCCAGCAGAAGCGGGACTATCTTCTACGAGCAGTACTTC. The rearrangement joins TRBV28 to TRBJ2-7; TRBD2 matches at 7 bases. V lost 6 bases to trimming and J lost 3 bases; unmatched junction nucleotides: 8. This CDR3 is 14 amino acids long. The V gene's germline CDR1 is MDHEN and CDR2 SYDVKM.

This clone was observed a handful of times. CDR3 sequence reads: CASSEALGRKFDGYTF. The CDR3 nucleotides read TGTGCCAGCAGTGAAGCTTTAGGCAGGAAGTTCGATGGCTACACCTTC. The genes are TRBV6-1 and TRBJ1-2; D unresolved. Germline V gene data show CDR1 as MNHNS and CDR2 as SASEGT. The CDR3 runs 16 residues. V was clipped by 0 bases and J by 6 bases, with 17 bases between them.

The gene calls are TRBV28 and TRBJ2-3; TRBD2 agrees at 7 bases. The CDR3 loop spans 16 amino acids. The V gene's germline CDR1 is MDHEN and CDR2 SYDVKM. Germline trimming cut 4 bases from V and 3 bases from J; bases unmatched to any gene: 10. CDR3 loop: CASSSTRQGGTDTQYF. In DNA, the CDR3 is TGTGCCAGCAGTTCGACCCGCCAGGGAGGGACAGATACGCAGTATTTT.

The chain employs TRBV29-1 and TRBJ1-3; 8 bases line up with TRBD1. Germline V gene lookup returns CDR1 SQVTM and CDR2 ANQGSEA. After removal of 6 bases from V and 8 bases from J, the junction contained 15 bases not matched to a gene. The CDR3 sequence is 15 residues long. The CDR3: CSVDKIGAGGDTIYF. CDR3 nucleotides: TGCAGCGTCGACAAAATTGGGGCAGGGGGCGACACCATATATTTT. The entire variable domain, with the rest obtained from reference TRBV29-1 and TRBJ1-3, is as follows: SAVISQKPSRDICQRGTSLTIQCQVDSQVTMMFWYRQQPGQSLTLIATANQGSEATYESGFVIDKFPISRPNLTFSTLTVSNMSPEDSSIYLCSVDKIGAGGDTIYFGEGSWLTVV.

The chain joins TRBV6-1 to TRBJ2-7, with a weak D call TRBD2 (5 bases). Germline assignment: CDR1 MNHNS and CDR2 SASEGT. There are 15 residues in the CDR3. V shed 0 bases and J shed 0 bases, with 9 bases lying between them. The CDR3 DNA is TGTGCCAGCAGTGAAGCGGGGAGCTACTCCTACGAGCAGTACTTC. It translates to CASSEAGSYSYEQYF.

This clone turned up a few times. This rearrangement joins TRBV6-5 to TRBJ2-6; D is unclear. Between the trimmed V and J ends, which lost 8 bases and 0 bases, there was a span of 11 bases. The germline V gene encodes CDR1 MNHEY and CDR2 SVGAGI. The CDR3 spans 15 residues. The CDR3 loop reads CASGAESSGANVLTF. CDR3 coding DNA: TGTGCCAGCGGAGCCGAGAGCTCTGGGGCCAACGTCCTGACTTTC.

This clone has just a few counts. This sequence joins TRBV19 and TRBJ1-3; no clear D gene. This CDR3 is 17 amino acids long. V shed 2 bases and J shed 0 bases, with 14 bases lying between them. Germline V gives CDR1 LNHDA, CDR2 SQIVND (reference sequence). CDR3 amino acids: CASSIRGETNSGNTIYF. The CDR3 coding sequence is TGTGCCAGTAGTATACGTGGAGAAACCAACTCTGGAAACACCATATATTTT.

This chain links TRBV20-1 with TRBJ1-1; 7 bases agree with TRBD1. CDR1 and CDR2 from the germline V gene are DFQATT and SNEGSKA (reference sequence). This CDR3 is 11 amino acids long. V lost 3 bases and J lost 6; bases outside the gene matches: 1. DNA for the CDR3: TGCAGTGCTAGGGGACAGTCTGAAGCTTTCTTT. Residues: CSARGQSEAFF.

The rearrangement uses TRBV1 and TRBJ2-7; TRBD2, as called in the table, went unchecked against the DNA. TRBV1 is annotated as a pseudogene. The CDR3 consists of 15 residues. Here the CDR3 reads CTSSPSRTGSYEQYF. The CDR3 nucleotides read TGCACCAGCAGCCCCTCCCGGACTGGGAGCTACGAGCAGTACTTC.

The chain couples TRBV5-1 to TRBJ2-1, with 9 positions matching TRBD1. Germline V gene sequence: CDR1 SGHRS, CDR2 YFSETQ. The V segment lost 5 bases and the J segment 8 bases; nucleotides outside the gene matches: 5. CDR3 size: 13 residues. The CDR3 loop is CASSKQGAHEQFF. As DNA, the CDR3 is TGCGCCAGCAGTAAACAGGGGGCGCATGAGCAGTTCTTC.

This clone was found a few times. The CDR3 protein is CASRVAGGSTDTQYF. The CDR3 bases are TGTGCCAGTAGGGTAGCGGGGGGTAGCACAGATACGCAGTATTTT. The chain combines TRBV19 with TRBJ2-3, with 10 bases that match TRBD2. Germline assignment: CDR1 LNHDA and CDR2 SQIVND (reference sequence). The CDR3 has 15 amino acids. Unmatched junction bases numbered 3, after V lost 6 bases and J lost 0 bases.

This chain connects TRBV19 to TRBJ2-3; D is possibly TRBD2 (6 bases). The CDR3 loop spans 14 amino acids. Deletions cut 8 bases from V and 1 base from J, with 13 bases between. From germline, CDR1 is LNHDA and CDR2 SQIVND (reference sequence). CDR3 amino acids: CASSPGGGTDTQYF. The DNA for the CDR3 is TGTGCCAGTTCCCCTGGCGGGGGCACAGATACGCAGTATTTT.